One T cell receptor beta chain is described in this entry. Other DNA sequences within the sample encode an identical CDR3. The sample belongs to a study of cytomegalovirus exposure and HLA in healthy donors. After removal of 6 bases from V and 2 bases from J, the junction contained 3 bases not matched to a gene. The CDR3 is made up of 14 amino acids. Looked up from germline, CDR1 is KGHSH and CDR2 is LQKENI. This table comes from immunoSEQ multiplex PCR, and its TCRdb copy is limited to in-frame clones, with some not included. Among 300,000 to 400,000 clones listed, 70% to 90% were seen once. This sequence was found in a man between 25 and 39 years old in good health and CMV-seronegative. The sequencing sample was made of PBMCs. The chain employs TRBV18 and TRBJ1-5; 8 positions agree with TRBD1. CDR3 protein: CASSPTGGNQPQHF. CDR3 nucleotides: TGTGCCAGCTCGCCGACAGGGGGCAATCAGCCCCAGCATTTT.